This TCR beta chain was found in a study of T cells in women clearing cervical HPV infection. At the level of the study: No precancer developed; the control's incident HPV16 infection cleared within 12 months.

V lost 6 bases to trimming and J lost 0 bases; unmatched junction nucleotides: 5. The CDR3 runs to 15 residues. Germline-derived CDR1 and CDR2 are WSHSY and SAAADI. Profiling relied on immunoSEQ multiplex PCR, and the TCRdb table lists in-frame clones only, not all of them. This repertoire includes about 34,000 clones. On this clone itself: The missing CDR3 end, 3 residues past where the read stops, is filled in from the germline J gene.

The chain combines TRBV10-2 with TRBJ1-3; 7 positions agree with TRBD1. This TCR came from a woman between 18 and 70 years old with a cervical HPV16 infection that either progressed to CIN3+ or cleared (not recorded which). The sequencing sample was made of blood buffy coat. The CDR3 DNA, read in part, is TGCGCCAGCAGGTCCGGGACAGACTCTGGAAACACC. Protein sequence: CASRSGTDSGNT. The CDR3 reads in full as CASRSGTDSGNTIYF.